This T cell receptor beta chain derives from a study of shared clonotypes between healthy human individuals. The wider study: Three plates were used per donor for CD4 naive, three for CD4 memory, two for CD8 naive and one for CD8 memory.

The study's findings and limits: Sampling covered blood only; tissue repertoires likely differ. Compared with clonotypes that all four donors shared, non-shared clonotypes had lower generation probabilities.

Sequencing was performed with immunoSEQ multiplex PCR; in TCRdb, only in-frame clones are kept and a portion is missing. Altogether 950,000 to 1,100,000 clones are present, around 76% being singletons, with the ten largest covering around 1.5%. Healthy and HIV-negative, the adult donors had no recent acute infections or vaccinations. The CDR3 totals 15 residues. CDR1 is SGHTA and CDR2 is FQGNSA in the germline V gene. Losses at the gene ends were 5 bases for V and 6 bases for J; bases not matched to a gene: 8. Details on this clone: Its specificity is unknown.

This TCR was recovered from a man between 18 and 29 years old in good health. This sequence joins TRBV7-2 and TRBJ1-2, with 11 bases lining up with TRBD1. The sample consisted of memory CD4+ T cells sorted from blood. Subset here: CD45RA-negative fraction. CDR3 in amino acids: CASSPKWTGGNGYTF. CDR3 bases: TGTGCCAGCAGCCCGAAATGGACAGGGGGCAATGGCTACACCTTC.